This TCR beta chain appears in the sequencing data of a study of cytomegalovirus exposure and HLA in healthy donors. For the study at large: Drawn from HLA-typed donors, 65 million to 100 million unique TCRs were held in an early data release.

Study-level results: CMV serostatus alone was available as immune exposure information.

This clone was seen once. What it binds is not known. A multiplex PCR was run with 60 Vbeta primers and 13 Jbeta primers. TCRdb's copy holds only in-frame clones and misses some; the assay was immunoSEQ multiplex PCR. The profile covers approximately 210,000 clones, with roughly four fifths appearing a single time and 10% to 13% taken by the ten largest. V trimming: 5 bases; J trimming: 0 bases; junction bases outside the gene matches: 1. The CDR3 runs 14 residues. Germline CDR1 reads MNHEY; CDR2 reads SVGAGI. The TCR originated in a woman in her forties or fifties in good health and CMV-seropositive. Sequencing used PBMCs. The chain is built from TRBV6-5 and TRBJ2-3, with TRBD1 identical over 8 bases. The CDR3 region has the DNA TGTGCCAGCAGTCGGGACAGGAGCACAGATACGCAGTATTTT. Its protein product is CASSRDRSTDTQYF.